This T cell receptor beta chain was sequenced during a study of blood T cell repertoires in COVID-19. Background on the study: COVID-19 samples from acute and convalescent phases originated in the United States, Italy and Spain. PBMCs, B-cell-depleted T cells, or T cells provided the cDNA or gDNA that made up the material.

The CDR3 totals 18 residues. Germline loops: CDR1 LGHDT, CDR2 YNNKEL (reference sequence). Trimming removed 4 bases from V and 6 bases from J; junction bases left unmatched: 15. In the original analysis: Amplification of reference gene primers provided the estimated nucleated cell counts. Here immunoSEQ multiplex PCR was the method, and the copy in TCRdb shows in-frame clones only, minus some. The V and J calls and clone size come from that table; D and trimming were worked out from the DNA. Of a few hundred thousand clones listed, 86% were seen once; the top ten hold around 9.5%. The sample taken for sequencing was peripheral blood. The receptor was derived from a man aged 40-55 years who had recovered from COVID-19. The gene calls are TRBV3-1 (or the pseudogene TRBV3-2) and TRBJ2-1; 10 bases fit TRBD2. The CDR3 region is CASSPGLAVPRGGNEQFF. CDR3 nucleotide sequence: TGTGCCAGCAGCCCTGGACTAGCGGTGCCCAGGGGGGGCAATGAGCAGTTCTTC.